The present T cell receptor (beta chain) was sequenced within a study of T cells in Graves' hyperthyroidism and ophthalmopathy. The ends lost 5 bases at V and 10 bases at J; junction bases unmatched: 8. Germline CDR1 and CDR2: SGHAT and FQDESV (reference sequence). There are 13 residues in the CDR3. This clonotype has ten or more counts. What it recognizes is unknown. Authors of the study amplified TCR beta CDR3 regions from RNA transcripts. First-round RT-PCR targeting the TCR CDR3 was performed with the HTBI primer set. TCRdb fed the multiplex PCR reads into MiXCR, producing one record per CDR3 protein. The sample holds more than 95,000 distinct CDR3 sequences, roughly 50% seen once. A lack of ophthalmopathy progression within 18 months defined stable Graves' hyperthyroidism. Uncontrolled infection, other autoimmune disease, pregnancy and lactation each barred patients from inclusion. Study results and limitations: Blood also carried most thyroid clonotypes expanded above 0.001.

The sequenced material came from blood. The TCR comes from a middle-aged man with Graves' hyperthyroidism. This chain uses TRBV11-1 with TRBJ2-1, with TRBD2 matching over 7 bases. CDR3 loop: CASSTSERGEQFF. Written as DNA, the CDR3 is TGTGCCAGCAGCACTAGCGAGAGGGGAGAGCAGTTCTTC.